This TCR beta chain was profiled in a study of cytomegalovirus exposure and HLA in healthy donors. Study-wide results and limits: TCR beta V segments were, for the most part, productive about 87% or about 30% of the time in an earlier analysis. A later analysis reportedly identified an Asian-associated ancestry cluster as carrying fewer N-insertions than the roughly 720-donor mean. A few V segments could not be told apart, such as TRBV6-2 and TRBV6-3, and were left out.

Each donor's status was that of a healthy bone marrow donor. Worth noting for this clone: Its antigen is unidentified. Other DNA sequences within the sample encode an identical CDR3.

Researchers ran the PCR with 60 Vbeta and 13 Jbeta primers. Sequenced by immunoSEQ multiplex PCR; TCRdb stores in-frame clones only, minus some. This sample has 150,000 to 200,000 clones, with 80% found just once. CDR1 is LNHDA, CDR2 SQIVND, per germline (reference sequence). V lost 5 bases to trimming and J lost 0 bases, with 7 bases between them. This CDR3 region has 13 residues. The sequence was obtained from a boy under 18 in good health and CMV-seronegative. Sequencing was done on a sample of PBMCs. The rearrangement joins TRBV19 to TRBJ1-1; no clear D gene. DNA for the CDR3: TGTGCCAGTAGTGCTACAGTGAACACTGAAGCTTTCTTT. Translating gives CASSATVNTEAFF.